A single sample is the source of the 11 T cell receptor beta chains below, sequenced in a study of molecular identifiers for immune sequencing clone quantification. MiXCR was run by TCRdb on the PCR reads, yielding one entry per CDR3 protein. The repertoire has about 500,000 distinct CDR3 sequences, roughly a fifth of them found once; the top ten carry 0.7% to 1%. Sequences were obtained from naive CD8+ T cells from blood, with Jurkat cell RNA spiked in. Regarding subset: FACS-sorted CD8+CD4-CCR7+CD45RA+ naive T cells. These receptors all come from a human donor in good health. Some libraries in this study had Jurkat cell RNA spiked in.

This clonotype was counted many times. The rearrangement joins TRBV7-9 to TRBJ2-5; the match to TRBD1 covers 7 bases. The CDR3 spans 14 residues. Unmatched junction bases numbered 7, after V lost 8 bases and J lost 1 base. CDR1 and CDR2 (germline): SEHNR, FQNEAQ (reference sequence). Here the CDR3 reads CASREGAFQETQYF. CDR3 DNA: TGTGCCAGCCGTGAGGGGGCCTTCCAAGAGACCCAGTACTTC.

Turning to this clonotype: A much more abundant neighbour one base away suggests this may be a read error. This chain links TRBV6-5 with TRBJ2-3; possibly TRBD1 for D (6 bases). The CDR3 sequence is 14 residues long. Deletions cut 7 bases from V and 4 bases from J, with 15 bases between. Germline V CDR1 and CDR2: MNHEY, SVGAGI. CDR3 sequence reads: CASNSPGHADTQYF. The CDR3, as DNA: TGTGCCAGCAATTCCCCGGGACACGCAGATACGCAGTATTTT.

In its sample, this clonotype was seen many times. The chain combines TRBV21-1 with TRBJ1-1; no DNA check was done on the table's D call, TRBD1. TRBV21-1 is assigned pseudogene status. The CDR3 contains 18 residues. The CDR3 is CASSTCPGQGLVHTEAFF. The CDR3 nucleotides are TGTGCCAGCAGCACCTGTCCGGGACAGGGATTGGTTCACACTGAAGCTTTCTTT.

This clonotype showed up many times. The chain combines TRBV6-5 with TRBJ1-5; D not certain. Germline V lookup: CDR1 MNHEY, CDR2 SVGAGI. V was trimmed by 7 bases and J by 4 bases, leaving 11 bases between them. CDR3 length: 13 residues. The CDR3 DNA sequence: TGTGCCAGCACCAGTAATCCAAATCAGCCCCAGCATTTT. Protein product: CASTSNPNQPQHF.

CDR3 region: CASSEGGALSEAFF. The CDR3 DNA follows: TGTGCCAGCAGTGAGGGCGGTGCTCTCTCTGAAGCTTTCTTT. The V call is TRBV2, the J call TRBJ1-1; D is undetermined. The CDR3 extends over 14 amino acids. Per germline, CDR1 SNHLY and CDR2 FYNNEI. V was clipped by 3 bases and J by 6 bases, with 14 bases between them.

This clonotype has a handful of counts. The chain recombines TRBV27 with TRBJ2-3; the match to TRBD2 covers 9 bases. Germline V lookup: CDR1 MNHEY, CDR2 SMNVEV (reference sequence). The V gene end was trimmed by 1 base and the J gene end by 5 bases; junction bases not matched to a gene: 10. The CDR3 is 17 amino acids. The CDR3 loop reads CASSLWSGGGAEDTQYF. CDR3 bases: TGTGCCAGCAGTTTATGGTCCGGCGGGGGGGCCGAAGATACGCAGTATTTT.

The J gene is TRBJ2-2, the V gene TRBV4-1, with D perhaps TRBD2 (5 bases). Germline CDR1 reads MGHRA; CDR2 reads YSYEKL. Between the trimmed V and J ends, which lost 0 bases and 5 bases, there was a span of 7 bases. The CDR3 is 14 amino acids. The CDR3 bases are TGCGCCAGCAGCCAAGAACGGGGTACCGGGGAGCTGTTTTTT. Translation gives CASSQERGTGELFF.

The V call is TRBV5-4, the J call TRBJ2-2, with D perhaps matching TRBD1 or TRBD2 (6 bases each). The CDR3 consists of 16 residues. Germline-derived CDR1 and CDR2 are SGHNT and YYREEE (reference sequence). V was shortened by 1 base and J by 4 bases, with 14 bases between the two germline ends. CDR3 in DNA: TGTGCCAGCAGCTTGTTGGAGGGGGGCGGCACCGGGGAGCTGTTTTTT. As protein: CASSLLEGGGTGELFF.

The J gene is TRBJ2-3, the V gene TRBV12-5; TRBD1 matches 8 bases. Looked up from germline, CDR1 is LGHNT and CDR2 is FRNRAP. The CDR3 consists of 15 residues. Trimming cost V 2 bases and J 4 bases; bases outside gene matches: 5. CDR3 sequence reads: CASGLWAGGADTQYF. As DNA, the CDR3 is TGTGCTAGTGGTTTGTGGGCAGGGGGCGCAGATACGCAGTATTTT.

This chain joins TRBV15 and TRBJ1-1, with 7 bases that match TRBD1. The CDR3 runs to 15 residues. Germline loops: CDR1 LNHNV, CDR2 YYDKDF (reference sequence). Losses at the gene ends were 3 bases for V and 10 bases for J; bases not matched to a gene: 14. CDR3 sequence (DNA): TGTGCCACCAGCAGGACCTGGGGACAGTCCGTTGGAGCTTTCTTT. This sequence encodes CATSRTWGQSVGAFF.

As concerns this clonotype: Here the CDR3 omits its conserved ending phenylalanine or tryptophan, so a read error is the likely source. The chain's CDR3 is CATSDKLGTGLNEQYL. Written as DNA, the CDR3 is TGTGCCACCAGTGACAAACTCGGGACAGGGCTCAACGAGCAGTACCTC. The V call is TRBV24-1, the J call TRBJ2-7; TRBD1 agrees at 9 bases. CDR1 is KGHDR and CDR2 is SFDVKD in the germline V gene. J lost 5 bases, V lost 4 bases, and 11 bases had no gene match. The CDR3 loop spans 16 amino acids.